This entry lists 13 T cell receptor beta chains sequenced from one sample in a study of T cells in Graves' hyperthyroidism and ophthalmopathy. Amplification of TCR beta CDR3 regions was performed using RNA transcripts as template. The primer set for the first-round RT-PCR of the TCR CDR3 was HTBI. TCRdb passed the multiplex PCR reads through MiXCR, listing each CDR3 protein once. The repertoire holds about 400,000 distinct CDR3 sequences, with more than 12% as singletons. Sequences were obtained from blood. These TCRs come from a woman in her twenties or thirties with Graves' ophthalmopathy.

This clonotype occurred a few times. CDR3 region: CASSPLPRTVEQYF. The CDR3 nucleotides read TGTGCCAGCTCACCACTCCCGCGGACAGTTGAGCAGTACTTC. V and J are TRBV18 and TRBJ2-7; TRBD1 might be the D (6 bases). V lost 1 base to trimming and J lost 7 bases, with 14 bases between them. The CDR3 is 14 amino acids. CDR1 is KGHSH, CDR2 LQKENI, per germline. Based on the CDR3 plus reference TRBV18 and TRBJ2-7, the full variable domain is NAGVMQNPRHLVRRRGQEARLRCSPMKGHSHVYWYRQLPEEGLKFMVYLQKENIIDESGMPKERFSAEFPKEGPSILRIQQVVRGDSAAYFCASSPLPRTVEQYFGPGTRLTVT.

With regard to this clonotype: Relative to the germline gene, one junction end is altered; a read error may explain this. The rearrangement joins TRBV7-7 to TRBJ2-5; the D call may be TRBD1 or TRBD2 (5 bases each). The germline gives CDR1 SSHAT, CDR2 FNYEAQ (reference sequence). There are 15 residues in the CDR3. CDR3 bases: TGTGCTAGCACCGAGCGAGGGGCAGGGAAAGAGACCCAGTACTTC. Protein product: CASTERGAGKETQYF.

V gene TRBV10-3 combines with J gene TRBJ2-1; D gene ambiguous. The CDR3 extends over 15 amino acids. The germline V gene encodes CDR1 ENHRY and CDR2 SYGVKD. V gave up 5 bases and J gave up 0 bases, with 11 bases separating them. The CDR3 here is CAISRERISYNEQFF. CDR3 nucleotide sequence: TGTGCCATCAGTCGTGAACGGATCTCCTACAATGAGCAGTTCTTC.

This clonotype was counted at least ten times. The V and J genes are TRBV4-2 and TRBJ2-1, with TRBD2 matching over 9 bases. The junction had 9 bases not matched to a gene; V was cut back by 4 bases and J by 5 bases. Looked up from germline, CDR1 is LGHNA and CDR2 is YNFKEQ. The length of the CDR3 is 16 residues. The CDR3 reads CASSPHVAGANNEQFF. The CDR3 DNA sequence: TGTGCCAGCAGCCCGCATGTAGCGGGGGCCAACAATGAGCAGTTCTTC.

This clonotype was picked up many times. CDR3 sequence reads: CASSLSGGTEQFF. CDR3 in DNA: TGTGCCAGCAGCTTAAGTGGAGGCACTGAGCAGTTCTTC. V usage is TRBV11-3 and J usage is TRBJ2-1, with a possible D match to TRBD2 (5 bases). Germline values: CDR1 SGHNT, CDR2 YENEEA. Trimming cost V 2 bases and J 9 bases, with 11 bases left between them. This CDR3 has 13 amino acids.

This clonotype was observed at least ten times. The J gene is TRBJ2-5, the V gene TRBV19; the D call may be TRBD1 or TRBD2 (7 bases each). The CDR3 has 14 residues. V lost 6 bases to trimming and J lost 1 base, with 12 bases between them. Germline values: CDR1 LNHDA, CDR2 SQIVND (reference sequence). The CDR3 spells CASRSGTAQETQYF. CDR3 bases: TGTGCCAGTAGGAGCGGGACAGCCCAAGAGACCCAGTACTTC.

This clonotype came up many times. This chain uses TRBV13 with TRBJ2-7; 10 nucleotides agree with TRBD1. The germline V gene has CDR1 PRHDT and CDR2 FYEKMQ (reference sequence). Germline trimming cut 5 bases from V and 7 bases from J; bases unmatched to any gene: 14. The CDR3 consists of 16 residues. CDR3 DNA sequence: TGTGCCAGCAGCATAAAGACCGGGACAGGGGTCTTTGAGCAGTACTTC. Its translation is CASSIKTGTGVFEQYF.

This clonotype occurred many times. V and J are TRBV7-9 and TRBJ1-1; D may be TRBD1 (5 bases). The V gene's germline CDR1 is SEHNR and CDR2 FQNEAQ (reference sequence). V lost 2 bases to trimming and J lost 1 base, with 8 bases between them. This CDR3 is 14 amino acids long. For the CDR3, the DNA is TGTGCCAGCAGCTTACCACAGGCGAACACTGAAGCTTTCTTT. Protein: CASSLPQANTEAFF.

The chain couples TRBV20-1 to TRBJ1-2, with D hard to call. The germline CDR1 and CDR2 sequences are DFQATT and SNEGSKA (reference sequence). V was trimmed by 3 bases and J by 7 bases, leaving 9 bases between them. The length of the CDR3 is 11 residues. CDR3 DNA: TGCAGTGCTAGGAGTGAAGGTGGCTACACCTTC. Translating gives CSARSEGGYTF.

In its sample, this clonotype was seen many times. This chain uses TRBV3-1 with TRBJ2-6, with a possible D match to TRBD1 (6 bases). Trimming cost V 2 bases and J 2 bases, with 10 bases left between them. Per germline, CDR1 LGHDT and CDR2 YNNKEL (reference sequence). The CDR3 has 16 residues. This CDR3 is CASSQRAGAGANVLTF. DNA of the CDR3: TGTGCCAGCAGCCAAAGGGCAGGGGCTGGGGCCAACGTCCTGACTTTC. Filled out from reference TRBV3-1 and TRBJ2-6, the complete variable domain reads DTAVSQTPKYLVTQMGNDKSIKCEQNLGHDTMYWYKQDSKKFLKIMFSYNNKELIINETVPNRFSPKSPDKAHLNLHINSLELGDSAVYFCASSQRAGAGANVLTFGAGSRLTVL.

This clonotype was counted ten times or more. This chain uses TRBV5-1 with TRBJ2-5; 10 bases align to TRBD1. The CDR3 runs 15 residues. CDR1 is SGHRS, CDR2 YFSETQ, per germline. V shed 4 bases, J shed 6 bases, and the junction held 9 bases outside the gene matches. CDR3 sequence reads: CASSPGTGVLKTQYF. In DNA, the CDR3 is TGCGCCAGCAGCCCCGGGACAGGGGTTTTGAAGACCCAGTACTTC.

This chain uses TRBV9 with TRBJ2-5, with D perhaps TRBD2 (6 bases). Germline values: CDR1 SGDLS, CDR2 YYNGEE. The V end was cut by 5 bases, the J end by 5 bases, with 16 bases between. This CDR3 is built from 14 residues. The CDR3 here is CASSPTSARETQYF. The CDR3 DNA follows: TGTGCCAGCAGTCCGACTAGTGCGCGGGAGACCCAGTACTTC. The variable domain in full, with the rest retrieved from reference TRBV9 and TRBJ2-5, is DSGVTQTPKHLITATGQRVTLRCSPRSGDLSVYWYQQSLDQGLQFLIQYYNGEERAKGNILERFSAQQFPDLHSELNLSSLELGDSALYFCASSPTSARETQYFGPGTRLLVL.

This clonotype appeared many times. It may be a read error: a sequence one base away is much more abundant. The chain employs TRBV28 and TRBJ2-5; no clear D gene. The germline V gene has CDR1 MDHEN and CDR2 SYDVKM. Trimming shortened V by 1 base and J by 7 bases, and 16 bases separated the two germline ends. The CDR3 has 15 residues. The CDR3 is CASSLLAPKVGTQYF. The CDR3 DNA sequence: TGTGCCAGCAGTTTATTAGCCCCGAAGGTGGGGACCCAGTACTTC.